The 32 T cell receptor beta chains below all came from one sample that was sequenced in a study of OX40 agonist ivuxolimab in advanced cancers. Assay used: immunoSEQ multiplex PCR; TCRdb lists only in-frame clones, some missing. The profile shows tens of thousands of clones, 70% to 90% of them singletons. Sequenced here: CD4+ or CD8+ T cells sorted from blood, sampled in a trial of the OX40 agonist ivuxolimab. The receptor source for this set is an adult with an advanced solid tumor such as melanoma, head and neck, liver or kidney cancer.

The CDR3 sequence is CASTQMAGTNEKLFF. DNA for the CDR3: TGTGCCAGCACCCAAATGGCGGGAACTAATGAAAAACTGTTTTTT. The genes are TRBV28 and TRBJ1-4; the D is unclear. The CDR3 consists of 15 residues. Trimming removed 7 bases at V and 1 base at J, with 13 bases between. Germline CDR1 MDHEN, CDR2 SYDVKM.

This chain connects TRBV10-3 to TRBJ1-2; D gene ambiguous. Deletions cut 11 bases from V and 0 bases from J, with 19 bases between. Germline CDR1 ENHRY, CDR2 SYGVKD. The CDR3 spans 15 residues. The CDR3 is CAPCFPLPSNYGYTF. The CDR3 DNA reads TGTGCCCCCTGTTTCCCGCTCCCATCTAACTATGGCTACACCTTC.

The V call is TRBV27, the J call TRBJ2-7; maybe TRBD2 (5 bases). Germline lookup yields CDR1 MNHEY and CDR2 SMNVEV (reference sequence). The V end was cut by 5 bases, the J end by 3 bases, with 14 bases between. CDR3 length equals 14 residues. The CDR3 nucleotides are TGTGCCAGCAGTCCCGGGGTCTCAGTCTACGAGCAGTACTTC. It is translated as CASSPGVSVYEQYF.

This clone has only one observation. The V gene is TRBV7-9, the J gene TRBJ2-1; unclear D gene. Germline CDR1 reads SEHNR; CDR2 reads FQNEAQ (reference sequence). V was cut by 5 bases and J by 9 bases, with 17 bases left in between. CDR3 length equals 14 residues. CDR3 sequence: CASSPPDQFIEQFF. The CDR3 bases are TGTGCCAGCAGCCCACCGGACCAGTTTATTGAGCAGTTCTTC.

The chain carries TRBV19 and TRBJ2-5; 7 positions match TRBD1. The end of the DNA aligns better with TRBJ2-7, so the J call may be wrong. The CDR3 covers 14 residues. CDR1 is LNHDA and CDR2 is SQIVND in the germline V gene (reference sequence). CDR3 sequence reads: CASSILPQGNEQYF. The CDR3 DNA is TGTGCCAGTAGTATCCTACCACAGGGGAACGAGCAGTACTTC.

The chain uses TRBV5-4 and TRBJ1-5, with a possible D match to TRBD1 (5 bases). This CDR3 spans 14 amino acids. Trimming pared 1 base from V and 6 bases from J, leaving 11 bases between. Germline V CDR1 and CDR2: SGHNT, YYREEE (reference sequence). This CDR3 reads CASSLRPGGQPQHF. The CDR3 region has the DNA TGTGCCAGCAGCTTGCGGCCGGGGGGTCAGCCCCAGCATTTT.

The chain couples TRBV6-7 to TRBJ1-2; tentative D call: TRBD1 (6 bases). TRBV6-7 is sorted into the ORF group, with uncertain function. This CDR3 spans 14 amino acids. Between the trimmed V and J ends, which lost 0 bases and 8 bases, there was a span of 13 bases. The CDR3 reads CASSYSQGGKGYTF. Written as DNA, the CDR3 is TGTGCCAGCAGTTACTCCCAAGGGGGAAAGGGCTACACCTTC.

For the CDR3, the DNA is TGTGCCAGCAGTTCGTTATTGGGGAGTGCCTACAATGAGCAGTTCTTC. This translates into CASSSLLGSAYNEQFF. The chain links TRBV27 to TRBJ2-1; tentative D call: TRBD2 (5 bases). V lost 4 bases, J lost 2 bases, and 15 bases lay in between. This CDR3 spans 16 amino acids. Looked up from germline, CDR1 is MNHEY and CDR2 is SMNVEV (reference sequence).

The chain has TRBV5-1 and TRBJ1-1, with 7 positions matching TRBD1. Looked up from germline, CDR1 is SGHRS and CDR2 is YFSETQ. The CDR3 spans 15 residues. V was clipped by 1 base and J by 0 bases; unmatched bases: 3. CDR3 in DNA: TGCGCCAGCAGCTTGCACACAGGGGTGAACACTGAAGCTTTCTTT. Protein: CASSLHTGVNTEAFF.

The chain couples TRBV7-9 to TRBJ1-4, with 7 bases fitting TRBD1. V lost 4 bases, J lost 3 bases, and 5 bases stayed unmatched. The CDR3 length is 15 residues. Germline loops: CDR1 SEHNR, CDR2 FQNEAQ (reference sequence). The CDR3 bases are TGTGCCAGCAGCTCGGGACAGTTCGCTAATGAAAAACTGTTTTTT. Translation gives CASSSGQFANEKLFF.

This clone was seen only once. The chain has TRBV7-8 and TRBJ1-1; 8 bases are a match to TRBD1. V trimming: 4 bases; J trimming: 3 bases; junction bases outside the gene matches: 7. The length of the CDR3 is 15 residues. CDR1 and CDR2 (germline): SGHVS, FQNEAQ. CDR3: CASSSSRGPDTEAFF. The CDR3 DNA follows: TGTGCCAGCAGCTCCAGCAGGGGGCCGGACACTGAAGCTTTCTTT. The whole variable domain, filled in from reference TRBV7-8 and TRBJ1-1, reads GAGVSQSPRYKVAKRGQDVALRCDPISGHVSLFWYQQALGQGPEFLTYFQNEAQLDKSGLPSDRFFAERPEGSVSTLKIQRTQQEDSAVYLCASSSSRGPDTEAFFGQGTRLTVV.

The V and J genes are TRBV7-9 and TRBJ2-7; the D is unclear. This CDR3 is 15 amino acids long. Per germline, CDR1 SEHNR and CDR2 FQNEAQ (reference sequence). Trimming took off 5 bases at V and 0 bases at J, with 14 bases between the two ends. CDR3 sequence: CASSLIPTDSYEQYF. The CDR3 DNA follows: TGTGCCAGCAGCCTCATCCCCACCGACTCCTACGAGCAGTACTTC.

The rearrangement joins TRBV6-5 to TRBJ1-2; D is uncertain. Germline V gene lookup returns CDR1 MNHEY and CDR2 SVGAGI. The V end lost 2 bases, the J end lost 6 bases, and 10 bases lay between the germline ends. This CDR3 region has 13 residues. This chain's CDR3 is CASSYRSGNGYTF. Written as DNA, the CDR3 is TGTGCCAGCAGTTACAGATCGGGGAATGGCTACACCTTC.

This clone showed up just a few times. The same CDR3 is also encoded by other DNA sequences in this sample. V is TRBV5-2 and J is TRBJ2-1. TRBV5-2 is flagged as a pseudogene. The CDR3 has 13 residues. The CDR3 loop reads CASSQDFHNEQFF. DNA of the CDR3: TGCGCCAGCAGCCAAGATTTTCATAATGAGCAGTTCTTC.

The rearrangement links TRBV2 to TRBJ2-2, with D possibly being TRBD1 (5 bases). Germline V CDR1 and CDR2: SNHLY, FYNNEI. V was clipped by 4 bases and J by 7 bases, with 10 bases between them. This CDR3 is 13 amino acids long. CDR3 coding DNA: TGTGCCAGCAGTGTAGGGGTTGTCGGGGAGCTGTTTTTT. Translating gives CASSVGVVGELFF.

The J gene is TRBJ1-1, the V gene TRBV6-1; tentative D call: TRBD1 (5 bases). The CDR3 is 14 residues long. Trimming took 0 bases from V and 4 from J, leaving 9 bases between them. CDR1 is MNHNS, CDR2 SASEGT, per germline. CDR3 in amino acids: CASSEAWGFTEAFF. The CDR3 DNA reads TGTGCCAGCAGTGAAGCGTGGGGGTTCACTGAAGCTTTCTTT.

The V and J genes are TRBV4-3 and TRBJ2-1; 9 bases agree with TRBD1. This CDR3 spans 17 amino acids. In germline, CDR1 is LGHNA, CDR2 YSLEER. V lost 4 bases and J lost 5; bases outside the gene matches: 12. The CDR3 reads CASSRFNRGLVNNEQFF. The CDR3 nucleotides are TGCGCCAGCAGCCGATTCAACAGGGGGCTCGTTAACAATGAGCAGTTCTTC.

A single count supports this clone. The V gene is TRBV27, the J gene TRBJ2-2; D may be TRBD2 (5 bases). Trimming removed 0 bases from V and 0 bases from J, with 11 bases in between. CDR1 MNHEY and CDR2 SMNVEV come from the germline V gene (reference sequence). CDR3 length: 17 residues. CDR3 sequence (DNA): TGTGCCAGCAGTTTATCCCACGGACTGGCGAACACCGGGGAGCTGTTTTTT. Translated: CASSLSHGLANTGELFF.

CDR3 DNA: TGTGCCAGCAGCCCCCAGTTGGTGGGGAGCACCTCAAAAGCTTTCTTT. It encodes CASSPQLVGSTSKAFF. The chain uses TRBV11-1 and TRBJ1-1; no firm D call. Germline V CDR1 and CDR2: SGHAT, FQDESV (reference sequence). Trimming took off 5 bases at V and 9 bases at J, with 25 bases between the two ends. CDR3 size: 16 residues.

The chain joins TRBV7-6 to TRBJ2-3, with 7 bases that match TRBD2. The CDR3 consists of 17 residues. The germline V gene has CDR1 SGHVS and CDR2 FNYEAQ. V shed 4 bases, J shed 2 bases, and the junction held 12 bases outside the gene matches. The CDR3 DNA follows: TGTGCCAGCAGCTCGTCCCCTCGCGGGAGAGACACAGATACGCAGTATTTT. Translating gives CASSSSPRGRDTDTQYF.

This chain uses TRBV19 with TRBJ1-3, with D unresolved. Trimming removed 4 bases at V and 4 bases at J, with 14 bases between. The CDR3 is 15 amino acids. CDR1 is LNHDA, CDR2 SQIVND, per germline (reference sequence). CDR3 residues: CASSRGGFIGNTIYF. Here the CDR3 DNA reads TGTGCCAGTAGTAGGGGAGGTTTCATCGGAAACACCATATATTTT. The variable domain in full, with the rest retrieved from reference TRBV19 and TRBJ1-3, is DGGITQSPKYLFRKEGQNVTLSCEQNLNHDAMYWYRQDPGQGLRLIYYSQIVNDFQKGDIAEGYSVSREKKESFPLTVTSAQKNPTAFYLCASSRGGFIGNTIYFGEGSWLTVV.

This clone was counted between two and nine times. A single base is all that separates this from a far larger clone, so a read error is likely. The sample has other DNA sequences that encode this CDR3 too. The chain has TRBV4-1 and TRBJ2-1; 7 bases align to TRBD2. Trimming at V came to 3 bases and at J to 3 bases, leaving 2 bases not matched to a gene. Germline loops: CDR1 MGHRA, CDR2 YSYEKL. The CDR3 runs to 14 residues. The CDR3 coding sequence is TGCGCCAGCAGCCAGGGGGACTACTACAATGAGCAGTTCTTC. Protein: CASSQGDYYNEQFF.

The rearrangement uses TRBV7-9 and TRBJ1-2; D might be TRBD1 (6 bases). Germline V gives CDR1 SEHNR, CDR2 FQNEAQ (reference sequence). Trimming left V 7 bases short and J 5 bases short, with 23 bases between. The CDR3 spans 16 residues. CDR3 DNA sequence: TGTGCCAGCACCCCCTTGGGGGGCCCAAATCCTTATGGCTACACCTTC. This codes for CASTPLGGPNPYGYTF.

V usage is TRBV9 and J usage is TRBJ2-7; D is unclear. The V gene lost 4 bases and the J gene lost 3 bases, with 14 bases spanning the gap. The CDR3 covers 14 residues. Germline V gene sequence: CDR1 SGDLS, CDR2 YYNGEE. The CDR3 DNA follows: TGTGCCAGCAGCCATAGGGCTTCAAACTACGAGCAGTACTTC. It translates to CASSHRASNYEQYF.

The CDR3 DNA reads TGTGCCAGTAGTATAGCAGCGGGAGTAAGCTACAATGAGCAGTTCTTC. This sequence encodes CASSIAAGVSYNEQFF. The V and J genes are TRBV19 and TRBJ2-1; 8 bases are shared with TRBD2. This CDR3 is 16 amino acids long. V lost 1 base and J lost 3; bases outside the gene matches: 5. The germline gives CDR1 LNHDA, CDR2 SQIVND (reference sequence).

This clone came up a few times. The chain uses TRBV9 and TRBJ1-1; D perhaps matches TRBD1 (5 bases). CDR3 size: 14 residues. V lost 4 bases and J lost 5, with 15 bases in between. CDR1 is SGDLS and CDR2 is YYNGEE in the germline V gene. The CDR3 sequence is CASSRPTGGTEAFF. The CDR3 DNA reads TGTGCCAGCAGCAGACCAACTGGGGGGACTGAAGCTTTCTTT. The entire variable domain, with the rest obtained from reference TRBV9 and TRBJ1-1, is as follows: DSGVTQTPKHLITATGQRVTLRCSPRSGDLSVYWYQQSLDQGLQFLIQYYNGEERAKGNILERFSAQQFPDLHSELNLSSLELGDSALYFCASSRPTGGTEAFFGQGTRLTVV.

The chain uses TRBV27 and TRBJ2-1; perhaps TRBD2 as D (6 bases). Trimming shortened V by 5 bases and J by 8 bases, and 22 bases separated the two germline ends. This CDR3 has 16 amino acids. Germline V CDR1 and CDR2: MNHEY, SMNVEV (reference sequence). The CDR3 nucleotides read TGTGCCAGCAGTCTGGAACTCGGGAGCATCGCCGATGAGCAGTTCTTC. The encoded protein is CASSLELGSIADEQFF.

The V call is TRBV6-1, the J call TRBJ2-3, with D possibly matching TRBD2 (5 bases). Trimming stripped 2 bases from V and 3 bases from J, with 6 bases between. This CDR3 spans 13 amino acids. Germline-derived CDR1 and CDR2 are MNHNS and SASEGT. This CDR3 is CASSEWETDTQYF. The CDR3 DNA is TGTGCCAGCAGTGAATGGGAGACAGATACGCAGTATTTT.

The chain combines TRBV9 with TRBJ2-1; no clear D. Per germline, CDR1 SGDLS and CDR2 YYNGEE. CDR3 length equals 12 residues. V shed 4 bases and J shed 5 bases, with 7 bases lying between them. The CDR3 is CASSLPNNEQFF. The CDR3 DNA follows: TGTGCCAGCAGCCTCCCGAACAATGAGCAGTTCTTC.

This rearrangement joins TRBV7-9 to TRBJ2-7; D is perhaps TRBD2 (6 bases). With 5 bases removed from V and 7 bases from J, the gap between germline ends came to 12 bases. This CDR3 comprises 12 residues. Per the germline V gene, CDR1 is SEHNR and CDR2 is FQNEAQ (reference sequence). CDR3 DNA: TGTGCCAGCAGCCGCGGGGCTTTTGAGCAGTACTTC. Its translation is CASSRGAFEQYF.

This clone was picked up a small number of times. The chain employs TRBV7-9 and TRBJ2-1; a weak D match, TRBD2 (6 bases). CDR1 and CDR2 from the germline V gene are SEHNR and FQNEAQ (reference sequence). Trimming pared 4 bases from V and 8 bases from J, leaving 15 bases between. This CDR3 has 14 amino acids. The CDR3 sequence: CASSSRDFTYEQFF. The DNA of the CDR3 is TGTGCCAGCAGCTCCAGGGACTTCACGTATGAGCAGTTCTTC.

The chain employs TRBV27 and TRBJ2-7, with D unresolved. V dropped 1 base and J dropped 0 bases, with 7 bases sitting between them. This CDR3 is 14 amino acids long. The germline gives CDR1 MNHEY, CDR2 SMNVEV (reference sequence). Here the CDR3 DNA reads TGTGCCAGCAGTTTATTCGGGCCCTCCTACGAGCAGTACTTC. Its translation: CASSLFGPSYEQYF.